This paragraph reports one T cell receptor (beta chain). The protocol was immunoSEQ multiplex PCR, while the TCRdb copy is restricted to in-frame clones and leaves out a portion. The sample yields about 190,000 clones, roughly 81% seen once. This sample was taken from a study of blood T cell repertoires in COVID-19. As for the study in general: Material from acute and convalescent COVID-19 was sourced from the United States, Italy and Spain.

Germline V lookup: CDR1 MNHEY, CDR2 SVGEGT. The CDR3 has 20 residues. With V trimmed by 2 bases and J by 2 bases, 17 bases remained unmatched. The chain links TRBV6-2 or TRBV6-3 to TRBJ2-5; 10 bases line up with TRBD2. Sequenced material: peripheral blood. This TCR came from a woman in her seventies with active or convalescent COVID-19. In nucleotides, the CDR3 is TGTGCCAGCAGTTACCAGACTAGCGGGCGGGTAACAGGAGGGCAAGAGACCCAGTACTTC. It specifies CASSYQTSGRVTGGQETQYF.